Presented here are 16 T cell receptor beta chains from one specimen sequenced in a study of blood T cell repertoires in COVID-19. Profiled with immunoSEQ multiplex PCR; TCRdb holds only in-frame clones, not every one. The data show approximately 280,000 clones, over 75% seen once. Sequencing was carried out using peripheral blood. Every receptor here comes from a man between 18 and 35 years old with active or convalescent COVID-19.

J is TRBJ1-5 and V is TRBV5-4, with 7 bases identical to TRBD1. V lost 0 bases, J lost 7 bases, and 1 base stayed unmatched. The CDR3 covers 13 residues. From germline, CDR1 is SGHNT and CDR2 YYREEE (reference sequence). The CDR3 is CASSLDRGQPQHF. The CDR3 bases are TGTGCCAGCAGCTTGGACAGGGGACAGCCCCAGCATTTT.

The table lists this clone with a few counts. The rearrangement links TRBV7-8 to TRBJ2-1; the match to TRBD1 covers 9 bases. The germline V gene has CDR1 SGHVS and CDR2 FQNEAQ. The CDR3 is 18 residues long. Unmatched junction bases numbered 12, after V lost 6 bases and J lost 0 bases. Written as DNA, the CDR3 is TGTGCCAGCAGGGGGGGACAGGGCCTCGCGGGCTCCTACAATGAGCAGTTCTTC. Amino acids: CASRGGQGLAGSYNEQFF.

This clone was detected only once. The CDR3 protein is CASSDGGMRTEAFF. CDR3 bases: TGCGCCAGCAGTGACGGAGGGATGAGGACTGAAGCTTTCTTT. The J gene is TRBJ1-1, the V gene TRBV10-1; D not certain. The CDR3 runs 14 residues. V lost 3 bases and J 5 bases, leaving 13 bases between the germline ends. Germline CDR1 and CDR2: WNHNN and SYGVQD (reference sequence).

Only one count was recorded for this clone. V is TRBV4-1 and J is TRBJ1-4; the D gene is possibly TRBD1 (5 bases). The CDR3 extends over 16 amino acids. Germline V gives CDR1 MGHRA, CDR2 YSYEKL. The V gene lost 0 bases and the J gene lost 2 bases, with 10 bases spanning the gap. CDR3 nucleotides: TGCGCCAGCAGCCAAGATGGCGGGGGGACTAATGAAAAACTGTTTTTT. This encodes CASSQDGGGTNEKLFF.

The chain links TRBV2 to TRBJ2-7; maybe TRBD2 (6 bases). The CDR3 spans 13 residues. V was pared by 10 bases and J by 0 bases, with 13 bases between. CDR1 and CDR2 (germline): SNHLY, FYNNEI. The chain's CDR3 is CATILGLSYEQYF. CDR3 DNA: TGTGCCACCATACTGGGACTCTCCTACGAGCAGTACTTC.

The chain uses TRBV2 and TRBJ2-5, with a possible D match to TRBD2 (5 bases). The CDR3 consists of 15 residues. The germline gives CDR1 SNHLY, CDR2 FYNNEI. Trimming pared 3 bases from V and 5 bases from J, leaving 16 bases between. The CDR3 DNA reads as TGTGCCAGCAGTGACGTTGAGACGCCGGGGGAGACCCAGTACTTC. Translation gives CASSDVETPGETQYF.

The V and J genes are TRBV24-1 and TRBJ1-1, with D perhaps matching TRBD1 (6 bases). The V gene lost 3 bases and the J gene lost 6 bases, with 13 bases spanning the gap. The germline V gene has CDR1 KGHDR and CDR2 SFDVKD. The CDR3 runs to 14 residues. Written as DNA, the CDR3 is TGTGCCACCAGTGATATACAGGGTAACCCTGAAGCTTTCTTT. This encodes CATSDIQGNPEAFF.

The rearrangement joins TRBV24-1 to TRBJ1-4; possibly TRBD1 for D (5 bases). The CDR3 is 14 amino acids. Per the germline V gene, CDR1 is KGHDR and CDR2 is SFDVKD. Trimming pared 3 bases from V and 10 bases from J, leaving 14 bases between. CDR3 amino acids: CATSDGGGDGKLFF. The CDR3 DNA reads TGTGCCACCAGTGATGGCGGCGGGGACGGAAAACTGTTTTTT.

V gene TRBV5-1 combines with J gene TRBJ1-6, with TRBD1 matching over 7 bases. The CDR3 contains 14 residues. Trimming took 1 base from V and 6 from J; bases not matched to a gene: 1. Germline CDR1 reads SGHRS; CDR2 reads YFSETQ. In DNA, the CDR3 is TGCGCCAGCAGCTTGACAGGGGTTAATTCACCCCTCCACTTT. Translating it yields CASSLTGVNSPLHF.

The V and J genes are TRBV6-5 and TRBJ2-3; TRBD1 agrees at 9 bases. The germline gives CDR1 MNHEY, CDR2 SVGAGI. This CDR3 contains 13 residues. V trimming: 11 bases; J trimming: 3 bases; junction bases outside the gene matches: 6. CDR3 amino acids: CAHRGQGTDTQYF. The CDR3 DNA is TGTGCCCATAGGGGACAGGGAACAGATACGCAGTATTTT.

The chain combines TRBV2 with TRBJ1-4, with D maybe TRBD1 (5 bases). CDR1 and CDR2 (germline): SNHLY, FYNNEI. This CDR3 spans 13 amino acids. The V end was cut by 3 bases, the J end by 10 bases, with 12 bases between. The CDR3 DNA sequence: TGTGCCAGCAGTGATGAGGCCGGGGGAAAACTGTTTTTT. It is translated as CASSDEAGGKLFF.

This sequence joins TRBV5-1 and TRBJ2-7; 11 bases fit TRBD2. The CDR3 extends over 15 amino acids. The junction had 5 bases not matched to a gene; V was cut back by 4 bases and J by 2 bases. From germline, CDR1 is SGHRS and CDR2 YFSETQ. The DNA for the CDR3 is TGCGCCAGCAGCACGACTAGCGGGGCAACCTACGAGCAGTACTTC. This sequence encodes CASSTTSGATYEQYF.

This rearrangement joins TRBV6-5 to TRBJ2-1; TRBD2 matches at 7 bases. Germline CDR1 MNHEY, CDR2 SVGAGI. After removal of 1 base from V and 8 bases from J, the junction contained 8 bases not matched to a gene. The CDR3 is 15 amino acids. The CDR3 loop reads CASSYYSGDNHEQFF. In nucleotides, the CDR3 is TGTGCCAGCAGTTACTACAGCGGGGATAACCATGAGCAGTTCTTC.

The chain has TRBV7-8 and TRBJ1-5, with 7 bases fitting TRBD1. The CDR3 runs to 15 residues. The germline CDR1 and CDR2 sequences are SGHVS and FQNEAQ. J was trimmed by 7 bases and V by 0 bases; bases with no gene match: 6. CDR3 DNA sequence: TGTGCCAGCAGCTTAGCGACAGGGCCGGTCCAGCCCCAGCATTTT. This gives the protein CASSLATGPVQPQHF.

The gene calls are TRBV5-1 and TRBJ1-4, with 8 bases that match TRBD1. CDR3 length: 16 residues. Germline V gene data show CDR1 as SGHRS and CDR2 as YFSETQ. V gave up 1 base and J gave up 7 bases; unmatched junction bases: 9. The CDR3 here is CASSLPTGGESEKLFF. The CDR3 region has the DNA TGCGCCAGCAGCTTGCCTACAGGGGGTGAGAGTGAAAAACTGTTTTTT.

This chain connects TRBV7-8 to TRBJ1-2; maybe TRBD1 (6 bases). The CDR3 contains 14 residues. V lost 3 bases, J lost 1 base, and 9 bases lay in between. CDR1 SGHVS and CDR2 FQNEAQ come from the germline V gene. CDR3 in amino acids: CASSFPDSNYGYTF. The CDR3 coding sequence is TGTGCCAGCAGCTTCCCGGACAGTAACTATGGCTACACCTTC.